This entry lists 18 T cell receptor beta chains sequenced from one sample in a study of cytomegalovirus exposure and HLA in healthy donors. Both 60 Vbeta primers and 13 Jbeta primers went into the PCR. The data were produced by immunoSEQ multiplex PCR, yet TCRdb's version contains in-frame clones alone and is incomplete. The repertoire has some 140,000 clones, 60% to 85% of them found once; the top ten carry roughly 4%. Sequenced: PBMCs. The source is a woman aged 40 to 50 in good health and CMV-seronegative.

The V and J genes are TRBV6-5 and TRBJ2-5, with 10 bases matching TRBD1. The DNA end favors TRBJ2-7, so the J call may be wrong. The germline gives CDR1 MNHEY, CDR2 SVGAGI. The CDR3 is made up of 14 amino acids. CDR3 sequence reads: CASSTRQGAREQYF. CDR3 bases: TGTGCCAGCAGTACAAGACAGGGGGCGCGCGAGCAGTACTTC.

The chain joins TRBV9 to TRBJ2-1, with TRBD2 matching over 8 bases. The CDR3 sequence is 17 residues long. V was pared by 0 bases and J by 9 bases, with 14 bases of the junction left unmatched. Germline loops: CDR1 SGDLS, CDR2 YYNGEE. In DNA, the CDR3 is TGTGCCAGCAGCGTAGATCCCTCGGGGGGGCCCGGGGGTGAGCAGTTCTTC. Residues: CASSVDPSGGPGGEQFF.

The V gene is TRBV5-1, the J gene TRBJ2-2; D may be TRBD1 (6 bases). This CDR3 region has 12 residues. V was clipped by 6 bases and J by 5 bases, with 8 bases between them. The germline V gene encodes CDR1 SGHRS and CDR2 YFSETQ. The DNA of the CDR3 is TGCGCCAGCAACAGGGTAACCGGGGAGCTGTTTTTT. This gives the protein CASNRVTGELFF.

V and J are TRBV6-1 and TRBJ1-2, with 7 bases matching TRBD1. In germline, CDR1 is MNHNS, CDR2 SASEGT. V gave up 7 bases and J gave up 8 bases; unmatched junction bases: 13. The CDR3 has 14 residues. The CDR3, as DNA: TGTGCCAGCAACCAGGACAGGCTCAGTTTGGGCTACACCTTC. Amino acids: CASNQDRLSLGYTF.

The chain has TRBV5-1 and TRBJ1-1; TRBD1 might be the D (6 bases). Trimming left V 2 bases short and J 3 bases short, with 17 bases between. The CDR3 runs 16 residues. The germline gives CDR1 SGHRS, CDR2 YFSETQ. The CDR3 nucleotides are TGCGCCAGCAGCTTATCATTGGGGGGGCCTTACACTGAAGCTTTCTTT. Translated: CASSLSLGGPYTEAFF.

The chain employs TRBV27 and TRBJ2-1; 7 nucleotides agree with TRBD1. The germline V gene has CDR1 MNHEY and CDR2 SMNVEV (reference sequence). Trimming took 1 base from V and 7 from J; bases not matched to a gene: 13. The CDR3 has 17 amino acids. The CDR3 DNA reads as TGTGCCAGCAGTTTATTCCCCGGGACAGAGTTTAGAAATGAGCAGTTCTTC. Translation gives CASSLFPGTEFRNEQFF.

V and J are TRBV5-4 and TRBJ2-5; TRBD2 is a possible D gene (5 bases). Trimming left V 1 base short and J 1 base short, with 11 bases between. In germline, CDR1 is SGHNT, CDR2 YYREEE (reference sequence). This CDR3 has 15 amino acids. The CDR3, as DNA: TGTGCCAGCAGCTTGTCAAGCGGCACCCAAGAGACCCAGTACTTC. Translated, it gives CASSLSSGTQETQYF.

The V call is TRBV19, the J call TRBJ2-7, with TRBD2 matching over 11 bases. This CDR3 comprises 15 residues. The V gene's germline CDR1 is LNHDA and CDR2 SQIVND (reference sequence). V lost 2 bases and J lost 3; bases outside the gene matches: 3. The CDR3 DNA follows: TGTGCCAGTAGTATATACGGGACTAGCGGCTACGAGCAGTACTTC. It encodes CASSIYGTSGYEQYF.

The chain couples TRBV5-1 to TRBJ2-7, with D uncertain. V lost 7 bases and J lost 0, with 8 bases in between. This CDR3 is built from 12 residues. The germline gives CDR1 SGHRS, CDR2 YFSETQ. The CDR3 here is CASGRGSYEQYF. The CDR3, as DNA: TGCGCCAGCGGCCGAGGCTCCTACGAGCAGTACTTC.

V and J are TRBV15 and TRBJ2-7; perhaps TRBD1 as D (5 bases). CDR3 length: 15 amino acids. Per the germline V gene, CDR1 is LNHNV and CDR2 is YYDKDF (reference sequence). Trimming left V 0 bases short and J 3 bases short, with 12 bases between. CDR3 loop: CATSREDTAYYEQYF. The DNA of the CDR3 is TGTGCCACCAGCAGAGAGGACACAGCATACTACGAGCAGTACTTC.

This rearrangement joins TRBV6-1 to TRBJ1-5; D is ambiguous. There are 19 residues in the CDR3. Germline CDR1 is MNHNS and CDR2 is SASEGT. V shed 1 base and J shed 0 bases, with 19 bases lying between them. CDR3 residues: CASSEVSGPGFRSNQPQHF. CDR3 bases: TGTGCCAGCAGTGAAGTATCTGGTCCAGGTTTTCGTAGCAATCAGCCCCAGCATTTT.

This chain connects TRBV2 to TRBJ1-1; D perhaps matches TRBD1 (5 bases). CDR3 size: 13 residues. V lost 7 bases and J 1 base, leaving 10 bases between the germline ends. Per germline, CDR1 SNHLY and CDR2 FYNNEI. CDR3 sequence reads: CASTQTGNTEAFF. The CDR3 DNA follows: TGTGCCAGCACCCAAACAGGGAACACTGAAGCTTTCTTT.

V gene TRBV7-9 combines with J gene TRBJ1-3; D is ambiguous. This CDR3 is built from 16 residues. The V gene's germline CDR1 is SEHNR and CDR2 FQNEAQ (reference sequence). V lost 5 bases and J lost 5, with 19 bases in between. The CDR3 reads CASSNTGLGGRNTIYF. CDR3 DNA sequence: TGTGCCAGCAGCAATACGGGCCTGGGAGGCCGAAACACCATATATTTT. Full variable domain (missing parts from reference TRBV7-9 and TRBJ1-3): DTGVSQNPRHKITKRGQNVTFRCDPISEHNRLYWYRQTLGQGPEFLTYFQNEAQLEKSRLLSDRFSAERPKGSFSTLEIQRTEQGDSAMYLCASSNTGLGGRNTIYFGEGSWLTVV.

This clone appeared a few times. The V call is TRBV19, the J call TRBJ1-4, with D possibly matching TRBD1 (5 bases). Germline values: CDR1 LNHDA, CDR2 SQIVND (reference sequence). This CDR3 has 14 amino acids. V was trimmed by 9 bases and J by 8 bases, leaving 19 bases between them. As DNA, the CDR3 is TGTGCCAGCTCCCACGGGGCGGCGGGGGAAAAACTGTTTTTT. Translation gives CASSHGAAGEKLFF.

This chain links TRBV10-3 with TRBJ2-2, with D unclear. The germline V gene has CDR1 ENHRY and CDR2 SYGVKD. The CDR3 is 14 amino acids. Between the trimmed V and J ends, which lost 11 bases and 0 bases, there was a span of 13 bases. The CDR3 region has the DNA TGTGCCCTCGCTCGAAGCGCGAACACCGGGGAGCTGTTTTTT. Translating gives CALARSANTGELFF.

V is TRBV29-1 and J is TRBJ2-3; D remains unclear. Germline CDR1 reads SQVTM; CDR2 reads ANQGSEA. V shed 4 bases and J shed 1 base, with 9 bases lying between them. There are 13 residues in the CDR3. The CDR3 bases are TGCAGCGTTGCCAGGAAGGGCACAGATACGCAGTATTTT. This encodes CSVARKGTDTQYF.

This clone appeared a single time. The rearrangement joins TRBV29-1 to TRBJ2-1, with TRBD1 matching over 9 bases. V shed 3 bases and J 6 bases; nucleotides not matched to a gene: 9. The CDR3 is 15 residues long. Looked up from germline, CDR1 is SQVTM and CDR2 is ANQGSEA. In DNA form, the CDR3 reads TGCAGCGTTGATCGAACCGGGACAGGGACCAATGAGCAGTTCTTC. It encodes CSVDRTGTGTNEQFF.

The sample holds a few counts of this clone. This rearrangement joins TRBV7-6 to TRBJ1-1; D call uncertain. The CDR3 extends over 19 amino acids. Trimming removed 1 base at V and 0 bases at J, with 21 bases between. In germline, CDR1 is SGHVS, CDR2 FNYEAQ. The CDR3 bases are TGTGCCAGCAGCTTAGTAATTCGTCGGCTAGCTAACATGAACACTGAAGCTTTCTTT. It translates to CASSLVIRRLANMNTEAFF.